This is a list of T cell receptor beta chains from one sample in a study of neurological immune-mediated disorders. TCRdb analysed the 5' RACE reads with MiXCR anew, one entry per CDR3 protein. The repertoire consists of about 59,000 distinct CDR3 sequences, with 20% to 30% occurring once and the leading ten covering 3.5% to 5.5%. The sample comprised PBMCs. All receptors derive from a man aged 55 to 70 with HTLV-1-associated myelopathy (HAM/TSP). Each CDR3 is given with its conserved first and last residue. The D gene is left open where the match is weak. Where a row states a size, it is once, few, many or the class of an expanded clone; other rows omit it.

clone_size | d_call | j_call | v_call | cdr3_nt | cdr3_aa
NA | TRBD2 | TRBJ2-7 | TRBV9 | TGTGCCAGCAGCGTGAGTGGGGGGGGCTCCTACGAGCAGTACTTC | CASSVSGGGSYEQYF
many | NA | TRBJ1-5 | TRBV12-3/TRBV12-4 | TGTGCCAGCAGTTCCTTGGACAGTGGAAATCAGCCCCAGCATTTT | CASSSLDSGNQPQHF
NA | NA | TRBJ1-2 | TRBV20-1 | TGCAGTGCTAGCCAGGCGGGAAACCCCTATGGCTACACCTTC | CSASQAGNPYGYTF
NA | TRBD1 | TRBJ2-7 | TRBV5-1 | TGCGCCAGCAGCCGGGACAGGGGCTACGAGCAGTACTTC | CASSRDRGYEQYF
NA | TRBD2 | TRBJ2-3 | TRBV4-2 | TGTGCCAGCAGCCAAGAGGTCCTAGCGGGAGACACAGATACGCAGTATTTT | CASSQEVLAGDTDTQYF
many | NA | TRBJ1-2 | TRBV20-1 | TGCAGTGCTCTCGGGGCCTCAACCAATTATGGCTACACCTTC | CSALGASTNYGYTF
many | NA | TRBJ2-1 | TRBV10-3 | TGTGCCATCAGGGGGACTAATGAGCAGTTCTTC | CAIRGTNEQFF
many | NA | TRBJ1-5 | TRBV4-1 | TGCGCCAGCAGCCAAGAATGGGGCTGGGGGGATCAGCCCCAGCATTTT | CASSQEWGWGDQPQHF
medium-sized | TRBD1 | TRBJ2-5 | TRBV5-1 | TGCGCCAGCAGCTTGGCCGGCAGGGGGCGAGAGACCCAGTACTTC | CASSLAGRGRETQYF
many | NA | TRBJ1-2 | TRBV5-1 | TGCGCCAGCAGCTTGGATGCGTGGGGCTACACCTTC | CASSLDAWGYTF
many | TRBD2 | TRBJ2-1 | TRBV5-1 | TGCGCCAGCAGCTTCGGGGCGCTAGCGGGCCCGCGTGAGCAGTTCTTC | CASSFGALAGPREQFF
many | TRBD2 | TRBJ2-1 | TRBV18 | TGTGCCAGCTCACCAATGGCGGGAGGCGGGTATGAGCAGTTCTTC | CASSPMAGGGYEQFF
NA | TRBD1 | TRBJ2-7 | TRBV20-1 | TGCAGTGCTAACCAACGACAGGGGGAAGGGCAGTACTTC | CSANQRQGEGQYF